Listed below are T cell receptor beta chains from one sample, sequenced in a study of blood T cell repertoires in COVID-19. The repertoire was sequenced with immunoSEQ multiplex PCR; TCRdb's copy has only in-frame clones and lacks some. The table has approximately 220,000 clones, 65% to 90% seen once. Material for sequencing was PBMCs or T cells enriched from blood (not recorded which). The receptors stem from a woman aged 40-49 years with acute COVID-19. Both conserved end residues are part of each CDR3. The order of the fields is D gene, V gene, J gene, CDR3 DNA, CDR3 protein. A D gene is named only where the DNA matches it firmly.

-	TRBV12-3/TRBV12-4	TRBJ1-1	TGTGCCAGCAGTTTGACGGGAGGATGGTTCTTT	CASSLTGGWFF
TRBD1	TRBV4-1	TRBJ2-7	TGCGCCAGCAGCCAAGATGACAGGGTCAAGGTCTACGAGCAGTACTTC	CASSQDDRVKVYEQYF
TRBD1	TRBV29-1	TRBJ1-1	TGCAGCGTTGTGACAGGGGTTGCGGCTGAAGCTTTCTTT	CSVVTGVAAEAFF
-	TRBV28	TRBJ1-5	TGTGCCAGCTTCCCAGGACAGACAAATCAGCCCCAGCATTTT	CASFPGQTNQPQHF
-	TRBV2	TRBJ1-1	TGTGCCAGCAGACACAGGGATAGACCCCGCGCGAACACTGAAGCTTTCTTT	CASRHRDRPRANTEAFF
-	TRBV28	TRBJ1-5	TGTGCCAGCGCGCATCTCGGCAATCAGCCCCAGCATTTT	CASAHLGNQPQHF
TRBD1	TRBV7-2	TRBJ2-1	TGTGCCAGCAGCTCGAGACAGGGGGGGAATGAGCAGTTCTTC	CASSSRQGGNEQFF
-	TRBV5-1	TRBJ2-1	TGCGCCAGCAGCTTGGAAACAGGGCCCAATGAGCAGTTCTTC	CASSLETGPNEQFF
-	TRBV24-1	TRBJ1-2	TGTGCCACCAGTGACACAAGCTATGGCTACACCTTC	CATSDTSYGYTF
TRBD2	TRBV19	TRBJ2-2	TGTGCCAGTAGCCCCGTCGGGGGGTCCGGGGAGCTGTTTTTT	CASSPVGGSGELFF
-	TRBV7-2	TRBJ1-1	TGTGCCAGCAGCCCCAGCGCGGGTTGGGCTGAAGCTTTCTTT	CASSPSAGWAEAFF
TRBD1	TRBV11-2	TRBJ1-5	TGTGCCAGCGGCAGGGGGCCCAATCAGCCCCAGCATTTT	CASGRGPNQPQHF
TRBD1	TRBV19	TRBJ1-2	TGTGCCAGTAGCCAAGGGGGCGCGCGGGGCTACACCTTC	CASSQGGARGYTF
TRBD1	TRBV6-5	TRBJ2-2	TGTGCCAGCAGTTGGACAGGGGTTAAGACCGGGGAGCTGTTTTTT	CASSWTGVKTGELFF
TRBD1	TRBV4-1	TRBJ2-7	TGCGCCAGCAGCACGTGGGGGACAGGGGACTACGAGCAGTACTTC	CASSTWGTGDYEQYF
-	TRBV4-1	TRBJ1-1	TGCGCCAGCAGCCCGTCCATCCGGGGATCAAACACTGAAGCTTTCTTT	CASSPSIRGSNTEAFF
-	TRBV2	TRBJ1-1	TGTGCCAGCAGTGAGCGTCAGAACACTGAAGCTTTCTTT	CASSERQNTEAFF
TRBD1	TRBV27	TRBJ2-7	TGTGCCAGCAGGTGGGCCGGACAGGGGAGCTCCTACGAGCAGTACTTC	CASRWAGQGSSYEQYF
-	TRBV28	TRBJ1-1	TGTGCCAGCAGTTTACGCCAGGGTGTCAACACTGAAGCTTTCTTT	CASSLRQGVNTEAFF
-	TRBV18	TRBJ2-5	TGTGCCAGCTCACCGGGAGGTAGCGGTCAAGAGACCCAGTACTTC	CASSPGGSGQETQYF
TRBD1	TRBV19	TRBJ2-2	TGTGCCAGTAGTCCCCGACAGGGGGAGGCCGGGGAGCTGTTTTTT	CASSPRQGEAGELFF
-	TRBV5-1	TRBJ2-7	TGCGCCAGCAGCCTCCAGACTAGTTCCTACGAGCAGTACTTC	CASSLQTSSYEQYF
-	TRBV6-5	TRBJ1-4	TGTGCCAGCAGATTATTTGGGGGGGGCAAGGAAAAACTGTTTTTT	CASRLFGGGKEKLFF